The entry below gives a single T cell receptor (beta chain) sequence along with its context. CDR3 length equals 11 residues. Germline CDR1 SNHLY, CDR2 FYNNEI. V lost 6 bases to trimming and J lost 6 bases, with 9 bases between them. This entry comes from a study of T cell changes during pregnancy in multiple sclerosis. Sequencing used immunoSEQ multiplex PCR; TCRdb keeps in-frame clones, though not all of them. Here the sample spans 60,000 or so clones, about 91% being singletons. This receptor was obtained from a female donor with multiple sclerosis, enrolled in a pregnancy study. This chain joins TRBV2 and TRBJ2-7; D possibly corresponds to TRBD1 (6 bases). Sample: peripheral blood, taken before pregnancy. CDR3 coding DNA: TGTGCCAGCAGGCAGGGGAGCGAGCAGTACTTC. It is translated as CASRQGSEQYF.